These 23 T cell receptor beta chains were all obtained from the same sample, sequenced in a study of PD-L1 blockade in urothelial cancer. Generated by immunoSEQ multiplex PCR, the TCRdb table keeps only in-frame clones and is missing some. This table holds about 100,000 clones, 91% found once. Sequences were derived from PBMCs, sampled around atezolizumab (anti-PD-L1) treatment. These receptors all stem from a woman over 75 with urothelial cancer.

The count of this clone is one. V usage is TRBV11-1 and J usage is TRBJ2-1, with D possibly matching TRBD1 (5 bases). In germline, CDR1 is SGHAT, CDR2 FQDESV (reference sequence). V was shortened by 5 bases and J by 13 bases, with 18 bases between the two germline ends. The length of the CDR3 is 13 residues. The DNA for the CDR3 is TGTGCCAGCAGCGGGGTTCAGGGAATTACACAGTTCTTC. Translation: CASSGVQGITQFF.

The V call is TRBV28, the J call TRBJ1-1; no firm D call. V was trimmed by 4 bases and J by 1 base, leaving 13 bases between them. Per germline, CDR1 MDHEN and CDR2 SYDVKM. The CDR3 length is 15 residues. This CDR3 is CASSSWRAGNTEAFF. DNA for the CDR3: TGTGCCAGCAGTTCCTGGCGGGCAGGGAACACTGAAGCTTTCTTT. Combining the CDR3 with reference TRBV28 and TRBJ1-1 gives the whole variable domain DVKVTQSSRYLVKRTGEKVFLECVQDMDHENMFWYRQDPGLGLRLIYFSYDVKMKEKGDIPEGYSVSREKKERFSLILESASTNQTSMYLCASSSWRAGNTEAFFGQGTRLTVV.

The chain is built from TRBV7-2 and TRBJ1-2; 7 nucleotides agree with TRBD1. V gave up 0 bases and J gave up 8 bases; unmatched junction bases: 15. The germline V gene has CDR1 SGHTA and CDR2 FQGNSA. The CDR3 contains 17 residues. The CDR3 spells CASSLAGASTGADGYTF. CDR3 bases: TGTGCCAGCAGCTTAGCGGGGGCCTCTACAGGGGCGGACGGCTACACCTTC. Variable domain in full (rest from reference TRBV7-2 and TRBJ1-2): GAGVSQSPSNKVTEKGKDVELRCDPISGHTALYWYRQSLGQGLEFLIYFQGNSAPDKSGLPSDRFSAERTGGSVSTLTIQRTQQEDSAVYLCASSLAGASTGADGYTFGSGTRLTVV.

This clone occurred once. The rearrangement uses TRBV6-1 and TRBJ1-2; possible D gene TRBD1, 5 bases. CDR1 and CDR2 from the germline V gene are MNHNS and SASEGT. V lost 7 bases and J 6 bases, leaving 21 bases between the germline ends. This CDR3 is built from 15 residues. This chain's CDR3 is CASNLSPEGWNGYTF. The CDR3, as DNA: TGTGCCAGCAACCTTTCCCCGGAGGGGTGGAATGGCTACACCTTC.

The V and J genes are TRBV30 and TRBJ1-2; 7 bases align to TRBD1. Germline CDR1 GTSNPN, CDR2 SVGIG (reference sequence). The CDR3 covers 14 residues. After removal of 3 bases from V and 5 bases from J, the junction contained 9 bases not matched to a gene. The CDR3 DNA reads TGTGCCTGGAGAAATTTCCAGGGGGGATATGGCTACACCTTC. Amino acid sequence: CAWRNFQGGYGYTF.

The chain employs TRBV7-6 and TRBJ1-4; the D is unclear. From germline, CDR1 is SGHVS and CDR2 FNYEAQ. The CDR3 has 14 residues. V gave up 1 base and J gave up 14 bases, with 17 bases separating them. CDR3 coding DNA: TGTGCCAGCAGCTTAGGGGCACTTCCTGAAGCCCTGTTTTTT. Its translation: CASSLGALPEALFF.

The rearrangement links TRBV5-1 to TRBJ2-2, with D hard to call. CDR3 length equals 15 residues. With 4 bases removed from V and 1 base from J, the gap between germline ends came to 11 bases. The V gene's germline CDR1 is SGHRS and CDR2 YFSETQ. The CDR3: CASSPDTMNTGELFF. The CDR3 nucleotides read TGCGCCAGCAGCCCCGATACTATGAACACCGGGGAGCTGTTTTTT.

The chain links TRBV9 to TRBJ1-3; 8 nucleotides match TRBD1. There are 14 residues in the CDR3. The V segment lost 4 bases and the J segment 1 base; nucleotides outside the gene matches: 1. From germline, CDR1 is SGDLS and CDR2 YYNGEE. The CDR3 sequence: CASSRTGSGNTIYF. CDR3 sequence (DNA): TGTGCCAGCAGCCGGACAGGGTCTGGAAACACCATATATTTT.

V is TRBV5-4 and J is TRBJ2-1; D not resolved. The CDR3 sequence is 12 residues long. Per germline, CDR1 SGHNT and CDR2 YYREEE (reference sequence). V lost 2 bases to trimming and J lost 4 bases, with 4 bases between them. In DNA, the CDR3 is TGTGCCAGCAGCTTTCAGTACAATGAGCAGTTCTTC. Encoded protein: CASSFQYNEQFF.

The J gene is TRBJ2-3, the V gene TRBV4-2; 7 positions match TRBD2. V dropped 1 base and J dropped 4; count of bases not matched to a gene: 11. CDR1 is LGHNA, CDR2 YNFKEQ, per germline. This CDR3 contains 17 residues. The CDR3 DNA sequence: TGTGCCAGCAGCCAAGGGGTCCTAGCGGTAGGGTCAGATACGCAGTATTTT. The encoded protein is CASSQGVLAVGSDTQYF.

The chain couples TRBV28 to TRBJ1-1; perhaps TRBD1 as D (6 bases). CDR1 and CDR2 (germline): MDHEN, SYDVKM. The ends were cut back, 3 bases at V and 7 bases at J, with 12 bases in the middle. The CDR3 loop spans 13 amino acids. Written as DNA, the CDR3 is TGTGCCAGCAGTTTGAAGGGGGTCCTTGAAGCTTTCTTT. Its protein product is CASSLKGVLEAFF. The variable domain in full, completed from reference TRBV28 and TRBJ1-1, reads DVKVTQSSRYLVKRTGEKVFLECVQDMDHENMFWYRQDPGLGLRLIYFSYDVKMKEKGDIPEGYSVSREKKERFSLILESASTNQTSMYLCASSLKGVLEAFFGQGTRLTVV.

The rearrangement joins TRBV10-1 to TRBJ1-5; no definite D call. The V gene's germline CDR1 is WNHNN and CDR2 SYGVQD (reference sequence). V gave up 2 bases and J gave up 2 bases, with 4 bases separating them. CDR3 length equals 13 residues. This CDR3 is CASSEAGNQPQHF. The CDR3 nucleotides are TGCGCCAGCAGTGAGGCAGGCAATCAGCCCCAGCATTTT.

This clone has just one count. The chain links TRBV2 to TRBJ2-2; 7 nucleotides agree with TRBD1. J gave up 5 bases and V 7 bases, and 13 bases lay outside the gene matches. This CDR3 spans 16 amino acids. CDR1 SNHLY and CDR2 FYNNEI come from the germline V gene. The CDR3 sequence: CASTADRALRTGELFF. The CDR3 nucleotides are TGTGCCAGCACTGCCGACAGGGCTTTAAGGACCGGGGAGCTGTTTTTT.

The genes are TRBV5-4 and TRBJ1-1, with 9 bases aligning to TRBD1. CDR3 length: 15 residues. Trimming at V came to 4 bases and at J to 5 bases, leaving 9 bases not matched to a gene. The germline V gene encodes CDR1 SGHNT and CDR2 YYREEE (reference sequence). The CDR3 loop is CASSTAQGARTEAFF. In DNA, the CDR3 is TGTGCCAGCAGCACCGCACAGGGGGCAAGGACTGAAGCTTTCTTT.

The genes are TRBV18 and TRBJ1-1; D might be TRBD1 (6 bases). The CDR3 contains 14 residues. Germline lookup yields CDR1 KGHSH and CDR2 LQKENI. V was cut by 3 bases and J by 2 bases, with 10 bases left in between. The CDR3 protein is CASSPADRNTEAFF. The DNA for the CDR3 is TGTGCCAGCTCACCCGCGGACAGAAACACTGAAGCTTTCTTT.

The gene calls are TRBV28 and TRBJ2-7; TRBD1 aligns across 7 bases. This CDR3 is 16 amino acids long. The trim removed 4 bases at V and 6 bases at J, leaving 15 bases unmatched. Per germline, CDR1 MDHEN and CDR2 SYDVKM. The CDR3 DNA reads TGTGCCAGCAGTTCCTCAAACCGAAGACAGGGCGGCGAGCAGTACTTC. Translation: CASSSSNRRQGGEQYF.

This chain links TRBV28 with TRBJ1-2; D gene ambiguous. CDR1 is MDHEN and CDR2 is SYDVKM in the germline V gene. CDR3 length equals 14 residues. V was pared by 2 bases and J by 4 bases, with 11 bases between. This CDR3 reads CASSLVTSSYGYTF. For the CDR3, the DNA is TGTGCCAGCAGTTTAGTGACTAGTTCCTATGGCTACACCTTC.

The chain combines TRBV14 with TRBJ2-3, with D uncertain. Looked up from germline, CDR1 is SGHDN and CDR2 is FVKESK. V gave up 3 bases and J gave up 4 bases, with 14 bases separating them. The CDR3 runs to 15 residues. In nucleotides, the CDR3 is TGTGCCAGCAGCCATGACCCTAGGCCCGCAGATACGCAGTATTTT. This sequence encodes CASSHDPRPADTQYF.

The CDR3 region has the DNA TGCGCCAGCAGCCCCACACCGGGACAGCTATACAATGAGCAGTTCTTC. As protein: CASSPTPGQLYNEQFF. This rearrangement joins TRBV5-1 to TRBJ2-1; TRBD1 matches 7 bases. V dropped 4 bases and J dropped 4; count of bases not matched to a gene: 11. Germline CDR1 SGHRS, CDR2 YFSETQ. This CDR3 is built from 16 residues.

The CDR3 nucleotides are TGCGCCAGCAGTGAGTCGATTTTCGGGACTGCTGGATATGAGCAGTTCTTC. This sequence encodes CASSESIFGTAGYEQFF. The chain recombines TRBV10-1 with TRBJ2-1; tentative D call: TRBD2 (6 bases). The CDR3 has 17 residues. Per the germline V gene, CDR1 is WNHNN and CDR2 is SYGVQD (reference sequence). V was clipped by 0 bases and J by 8 bases, with 20 bases between them.

The CDR3 reads CASTGVNTEAFF. CDR3 DNA: TGTGCCAGCACAGGGGTGAACACTGAAGCTTTCTTT. The chain links TRBV19 to TRBJ1-1, with TRBD1 matching over 7 bases. This CDR3 has 12 amino acids. Germline V gives CDR1 LNHDA, CDR2 SQIVND (reference sequence). Trimming cost V 9 bases and J 0 bases; bases outside gene matches: 1. The complete variable domain, with remaining parts taken from reference TRBV19 and TRBJ1-1, reads DGGITQSPKYLFRKEGQNVTLSCEQNLNHDAMYWYRQDPGQGLRLIYYSQIVNDFQKGDIAEGYSVSREKKESFPLTVTSAQKNPTAFYLCASTGVNTEAFFGQGTRLTVV.

The J gene is TRBJ1-2, the V gene TRBV19, with 10 bases identical to TRBD1. V gave up 5 bases and J gave up 7 bases; unmatched junction bases: 10. Germline lookup yields CDR1 LNHDA and CDR2 SQIVND (reference sequence). The CDR3 is 15 amino acids. CDR3 loop: CASSPRQGASPGYTF. In DNA, the CDR3 is TGTGCCAGTAGTCCCCGACAGGGGGCGTCTCCTGGCTACACCTTC.

The chain is built from TRBV6-5 and TRBJ2-2; 7 bases match TRBD1. The CDR3 loop spans 15 amino acids. V lost 2 bases and J lost 5; bases outside the gene matches: 5. In germline, CDR1 is MNHEY, CDR2 SVGAGI. The CDR3 nucleotides read TGTGCCAGCAGTTACGGTACCAGGGGGACCGGGGAGCTGTTTTTT. This codes for CASSYGTRGTGELFF.